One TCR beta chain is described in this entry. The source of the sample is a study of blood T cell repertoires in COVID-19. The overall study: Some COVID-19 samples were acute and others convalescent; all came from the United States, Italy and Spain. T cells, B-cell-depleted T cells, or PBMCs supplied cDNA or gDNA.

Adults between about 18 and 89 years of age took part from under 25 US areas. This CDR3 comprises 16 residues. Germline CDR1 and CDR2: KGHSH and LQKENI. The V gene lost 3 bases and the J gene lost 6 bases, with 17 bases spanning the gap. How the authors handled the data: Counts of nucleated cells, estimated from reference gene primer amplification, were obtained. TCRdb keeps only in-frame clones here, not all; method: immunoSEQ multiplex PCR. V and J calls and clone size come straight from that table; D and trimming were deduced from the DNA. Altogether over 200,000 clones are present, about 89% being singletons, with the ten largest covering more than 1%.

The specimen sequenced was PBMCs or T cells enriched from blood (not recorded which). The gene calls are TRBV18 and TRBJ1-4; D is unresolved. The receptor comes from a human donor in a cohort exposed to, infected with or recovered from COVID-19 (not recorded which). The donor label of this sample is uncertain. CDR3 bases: TGTGCCAGCTCACCTAAGGCATTCCCGAGGGATGAAAAACTGTTTTTT. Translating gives CASSPKAFPRDEKLFF.